These 2 T cell receptor beta chains share one sample of origin, sequenced in a study of blood T cell repertoires in COVID-19. Produced via immunoSEQ multiplex PCR; TCRdb's table is partial and in-frame only. The sample has roughly 81,000 clones, approximately 83% seen once. The specimen was peripheral blood. These TCRs come from a woman between 70 and 85 years old with acute or convalescent COVID-19.

The genes are TRBV6-1 and TRBJ1-1; D is undetermined. This CDR3 contains 13 residues. Germline V lookup: CDR1 MNHNS, CDR2 SASEGT. V gave up 0 bases and J gave up 11 bases, with 13 bases separating them. CDR3 residues: CASSEASGYKAFF. In nucleotides, the CDR3 is TGTGCCAGCAGTGAAGCGTCGGGGTATAAGGCTTTCTTT.

The CDR3 is CATSGTGTSGEQYF. DNA of the CDR3: TGTGCCACCTCGGGGACAGGCACGTCGGGGGAGCAGTACTTC. V is TRBV2 and J is TRBJ2-7, with 8 bases matching TRBD1. This CDR3 has 14 amino acids. Trimming took 10 bases from V and 7 from J; bases not matched to a gene: 15. The germline gives CDR1 SNHLY, CDR2 FYNNEI. Full variable domain (remainder filled in from reference TRBV2 and TRBJ2-7): EPEVTQTPSHQVTQMGQEVILRCVPISNHLYFYWYRQILGQKVEFLVSFYNNEISEKSEIFDDQFSVERPDGSNFTLKIRSTKLEDSAMYFCATSGTGTSGEQYFGPGTRLTVT.